The source of this T cell receptor beta chain is a study of blood T cell repertoires in COVID-19. In the study overall: Sites across the United States, Italy and Spain contributed samples from acute and convalescent COVID-19. PBMCs, B-cell-depleted T cells, or T cells were the source of the cDNA or gDNA that made up the material.

The CDR3 length is 15 residues. V was shortened by 3 bases and J by 4 bases, with 16 bases between the two germline ends. The germline CDR1 and CDR2 sequences are SEHNR and FQNEAQ (reference sequence). Study processing details: Cell counts per sample came from amplifying reference gene primers. Libraries were prepared by immunoSEQ multiplex PCR; TCRdb keeps only in-frame clonotypes and omits some of them. V, J and clone size are those of that table, while D and trimming were read from the DNA. In the table there are 120,000 to 150,000 clones, approximately 88% of which are singletons. This clone has a single count.

The sample comprised peripheral blood. This sequence originates from a woman between 50 and 59 years old with acute or convalescent COVID-19. V gene TRBV7-9 combines with J gene TRBJ2-7; D may be TRBD2 (5 bases). CDR3 sequence reads: CASSFRGEGRYEQYF. The CDR3 bases are TGTGCCAGCAGCTTTCGGGGTGAGGGCAGGTACGAGCAGTACTTC.